The source of this T cell receptor beta chain is a study of response to subunit inactivated influenza vaccine. This clonotype was recorded a few times. TCRdb re-derived calls from the RT-PCR reads in MiXCR, one entry per CDR3 protein. The data show about 540,000 distinct CDR3 sequences, under 25% seen once. Looked up from germline, CDR1 is MNHEY and CDR2 is SVGAGI. Trimming took 4 bases from V and 0 from J, leaving 13 bases between them. CDR3 length equals 17 residues. These data also formed part of another study, on T cells expressing NK-cell markers. That source adds: The TCR beta cDNA came from 5'RACE template switching with UMIs. Dominant NKG2C+ clonotypes were found to form about 1.0-7.5% of CD8+ T cells in over five donors. Leadership of the CD3+CD56-NKG2C+ fraction also belonged to these clonotypes in a few donors. Whether expanded NKG2C-expressing T cell clones recognize HCMV is unknown.

The rearrangement uses TRBV6-5 and TRBJ2-6, with D possibly matching TRBD2 (6 bases). This sequence was found in a man aged 45-65 years who received an inactivated influenza vaccine. The sequences come from CD4+ T cells sorted from PBMCs, collected roughly 12 days after vaccination. The DNA for the CDR3 is TGTGCCAGCAGTTCCGGGGGTACTAACTCTGGGGCCAACGTCCTGACTTTC. Translating it yields CASSSGGTNSGANVLTF.